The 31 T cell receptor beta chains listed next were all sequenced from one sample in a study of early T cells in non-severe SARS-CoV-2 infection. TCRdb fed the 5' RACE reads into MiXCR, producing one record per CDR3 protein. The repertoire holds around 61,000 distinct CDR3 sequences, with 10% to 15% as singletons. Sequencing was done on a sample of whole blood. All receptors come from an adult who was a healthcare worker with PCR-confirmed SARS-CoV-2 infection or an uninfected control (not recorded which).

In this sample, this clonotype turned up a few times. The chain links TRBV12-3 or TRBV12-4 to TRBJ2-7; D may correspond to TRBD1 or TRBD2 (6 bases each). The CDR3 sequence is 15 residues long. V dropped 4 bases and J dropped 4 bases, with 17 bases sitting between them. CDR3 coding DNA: TGTGCCAGCAGTTCAACTACAGGGAGCGGGTACGAGCAGTACTTC. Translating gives CASSSTTGSGYEQYF.

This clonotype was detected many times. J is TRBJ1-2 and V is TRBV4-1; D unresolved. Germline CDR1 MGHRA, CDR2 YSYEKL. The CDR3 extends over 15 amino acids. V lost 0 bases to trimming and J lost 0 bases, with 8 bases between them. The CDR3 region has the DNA TGCGCCAGCAGCCAAGAAGATGAAGCTAACTATGGCTACACCTTC. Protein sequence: CASSQEDEANYGYTF.

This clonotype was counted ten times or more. The CDR3 spells CASARDKMNTEAFF. The CDR3 coding sequence is TGTGCTAGTGCCAGAGACAAGATGAACACTGAAGCTTTCTTT. V usage is TRBV12-5 and J usage is TRBJ1-1; the D is unclear. The length of the CDR3 is 14 residues. The germline V gene has CDR1 LGHNT and CDR2 FRNRAP. Trimming pared 7 bases from V and 0 bases from J, leaving 12 bases between.

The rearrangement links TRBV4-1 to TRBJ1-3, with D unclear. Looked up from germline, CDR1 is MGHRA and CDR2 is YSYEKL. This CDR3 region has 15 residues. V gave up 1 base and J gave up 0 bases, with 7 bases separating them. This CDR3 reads CASSQVSVSGNTIYF. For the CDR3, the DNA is TGCGCCAGCAGCCAAGTCTCAGTCTCTGGAAACACCATATATTTT.

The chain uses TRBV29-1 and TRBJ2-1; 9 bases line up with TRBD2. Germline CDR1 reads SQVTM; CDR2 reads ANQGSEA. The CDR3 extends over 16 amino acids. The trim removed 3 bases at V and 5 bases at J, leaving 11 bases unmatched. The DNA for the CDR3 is TGCAGCGTTGATGAGGTTTGGCTAGCGGGAAACAATGAGCAGTTCTTC. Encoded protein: CSVDEVWLAGNNEQFF.

The CDR3 is CASSLVRGRSPLHF. CDR3 bases: TGTGCCAGCAGCTTAGTCAGGGGACGTTCACCCCTCCACTTT. J is TRBJ1-6 and V is TRBV11-1; TRBD1 might be the D (6 bases). CDR1 and CDR2 (germline): SGHAT, FQDESV (reference sequence). Trimming took off 1 base at V and 9 bases at J, with 10 bases between the two ends. This CDR3 has 14 residues.

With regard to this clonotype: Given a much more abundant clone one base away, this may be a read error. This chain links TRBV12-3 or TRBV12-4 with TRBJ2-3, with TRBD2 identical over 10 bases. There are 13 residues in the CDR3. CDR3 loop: CASEASGGDMQYF. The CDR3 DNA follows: TGTGCCAGCGAGGCTAGCGGGGGAGATATGCAGTATTTT.

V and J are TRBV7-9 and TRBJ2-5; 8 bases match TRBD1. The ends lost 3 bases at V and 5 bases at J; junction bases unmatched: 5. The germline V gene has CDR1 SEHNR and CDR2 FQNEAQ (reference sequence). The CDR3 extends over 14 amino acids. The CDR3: CASSLSGGRETQYF. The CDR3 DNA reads TGTGCCAGCAGCTTGTCAGGGGGCCGTGAGACCCAGTACTTC.

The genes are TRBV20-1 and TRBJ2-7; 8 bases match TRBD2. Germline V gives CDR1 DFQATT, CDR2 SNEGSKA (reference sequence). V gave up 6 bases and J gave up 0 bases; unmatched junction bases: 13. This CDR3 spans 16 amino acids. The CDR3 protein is CSARPISGALSYEQYF. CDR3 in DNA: TGCAGTGCCCGCCCCATTAGCGGGGCCCTCTCCTACGAGCAGTACTTC.

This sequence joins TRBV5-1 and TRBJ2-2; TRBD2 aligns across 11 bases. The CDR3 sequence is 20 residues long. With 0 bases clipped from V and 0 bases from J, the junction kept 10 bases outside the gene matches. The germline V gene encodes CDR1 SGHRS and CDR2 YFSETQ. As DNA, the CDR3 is TGCGCCAGCAGCTTGGCCTTTCGGCTAGCGGGGGGTACGAACACCGGGGAGCTGTTTTTT. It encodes CASSLAFRLAGGTNTGELFF.

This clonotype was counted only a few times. CDR3 sequence (DNA): TGTGCCAGTAGCGGGAGTGGATGGGGGTCCTACGAGCAGTACTTC. Encoded protein: CASSGSGWGSYEQYF. V is TRBV19 and J is TRBJ2-7; tentative D call: TRBD2 (6 bases). Germline values: CDR1 LNHDA, CDR2 SQIVND (reference sequence). CDR3 length: 15 amino acids. V was pared by 6 bases and J by 1 base, with 16 bases between.

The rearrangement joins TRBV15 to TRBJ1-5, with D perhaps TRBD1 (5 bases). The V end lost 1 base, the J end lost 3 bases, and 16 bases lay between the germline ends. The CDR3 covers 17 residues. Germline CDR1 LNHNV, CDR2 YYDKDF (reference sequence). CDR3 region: CATSRGSGPESNQPQHF. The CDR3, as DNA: TGTGCCACCAGCAGAGGTTCGGGACCGGAATCCAATCAGCCCCAGCATTTT. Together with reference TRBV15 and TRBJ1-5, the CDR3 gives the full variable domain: DAMVIQNPRYQVTQFGKPVTLSCSQTLNHNVMYWYQQKSSQAPKLLFHYYDKDFNNEADTPDNFQSRRPNTSFCFLDIRSPGLGDTAMYLCATSRGSGPESNQPQHFGDGTRLSIL.

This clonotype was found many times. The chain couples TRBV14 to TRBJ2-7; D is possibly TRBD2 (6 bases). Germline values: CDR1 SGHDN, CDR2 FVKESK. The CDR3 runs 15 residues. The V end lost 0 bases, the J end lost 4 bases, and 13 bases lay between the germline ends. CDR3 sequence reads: CASSQETGSRYEQYF. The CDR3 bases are TGTGCCAGCAGCCAAGAAACCGGGAGTCGATACGAGCAGTACTTC.

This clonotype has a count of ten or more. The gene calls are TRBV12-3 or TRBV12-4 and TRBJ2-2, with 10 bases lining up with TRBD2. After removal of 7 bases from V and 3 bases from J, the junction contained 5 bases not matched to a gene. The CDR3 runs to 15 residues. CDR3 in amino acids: CASTSSGSHTGELFF. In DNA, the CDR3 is TGTGCCAGCACCTCTAGCGGGAGCCACACCGGGGAGCTGTTTTTT.

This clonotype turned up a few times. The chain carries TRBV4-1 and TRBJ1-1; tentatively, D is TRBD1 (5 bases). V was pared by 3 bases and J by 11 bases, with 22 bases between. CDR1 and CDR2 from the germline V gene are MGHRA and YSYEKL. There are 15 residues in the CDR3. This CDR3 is CASSQVPDPAGRAFF. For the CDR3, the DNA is TGCGCCAGCAGCCAGGTCCCAGACCCAGCAGGGAGGGCTTTCTTT.

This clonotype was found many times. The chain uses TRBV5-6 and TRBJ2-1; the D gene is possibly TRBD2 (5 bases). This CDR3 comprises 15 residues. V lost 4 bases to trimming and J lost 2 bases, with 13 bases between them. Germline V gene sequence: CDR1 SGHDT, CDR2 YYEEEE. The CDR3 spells CASSPPRLPYNEQFF. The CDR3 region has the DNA TGTGCCAGCAGCCCCCCCCGACTACCCTACAATGAGCAGTTCTTC. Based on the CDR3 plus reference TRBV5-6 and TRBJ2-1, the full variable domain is DAGVTQSPTHLIKTRGQQVTLRCSPKSGHDTVSWYQQALGQGPQFIFQYYEEEERQRGNFPDRFSGHQFPNYSSELNVNALLLGDSALYLCASSPPRLPYNEQFFGPGTRLTVL.

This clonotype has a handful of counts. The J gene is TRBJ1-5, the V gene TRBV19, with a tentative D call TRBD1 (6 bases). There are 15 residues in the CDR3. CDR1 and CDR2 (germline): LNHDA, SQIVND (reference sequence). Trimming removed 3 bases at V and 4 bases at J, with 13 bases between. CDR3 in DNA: TGTGCCAGTAGTATTCTCGGGGGCACAAATCAGCCCCAGCATTTT. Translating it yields CASSILGGTNQPQHF.

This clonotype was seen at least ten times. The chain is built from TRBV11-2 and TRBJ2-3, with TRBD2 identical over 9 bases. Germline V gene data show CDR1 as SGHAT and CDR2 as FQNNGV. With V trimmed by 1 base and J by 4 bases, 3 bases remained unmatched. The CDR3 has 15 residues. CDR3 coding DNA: TGTGCCAGCAGCTTAGCGCGGACTAGCGCAGATACGCAGTATTTT. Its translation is CASSLARTSADTQYF.

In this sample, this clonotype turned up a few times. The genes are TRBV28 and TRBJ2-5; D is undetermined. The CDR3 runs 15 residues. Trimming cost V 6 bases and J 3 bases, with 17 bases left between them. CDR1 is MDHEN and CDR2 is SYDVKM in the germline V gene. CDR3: CASSPPRPKEETQYF. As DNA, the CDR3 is TGTGCCAGCAGCCCACCTAGGCCGAAGGAAGAGACCCAGTACTTC.

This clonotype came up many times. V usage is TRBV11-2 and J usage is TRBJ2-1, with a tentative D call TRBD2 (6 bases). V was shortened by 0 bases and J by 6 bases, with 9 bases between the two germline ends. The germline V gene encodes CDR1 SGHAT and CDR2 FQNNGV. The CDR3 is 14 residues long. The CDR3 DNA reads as TGTGCCAGCAGCTTAGAAACTAGCAGCAATGAGCAGTTCTTC. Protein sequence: CASSLETSSNEQFF.

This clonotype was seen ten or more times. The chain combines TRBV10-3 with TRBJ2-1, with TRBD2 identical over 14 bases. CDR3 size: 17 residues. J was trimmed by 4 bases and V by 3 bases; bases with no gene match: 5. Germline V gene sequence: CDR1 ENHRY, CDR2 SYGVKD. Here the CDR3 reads CAISDLGLAGVYNEQFF. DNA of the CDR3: TGTGCCATCAGTGATTTGGGACTAGCGGGAGTATACAATGAGCAGTTCTTC.

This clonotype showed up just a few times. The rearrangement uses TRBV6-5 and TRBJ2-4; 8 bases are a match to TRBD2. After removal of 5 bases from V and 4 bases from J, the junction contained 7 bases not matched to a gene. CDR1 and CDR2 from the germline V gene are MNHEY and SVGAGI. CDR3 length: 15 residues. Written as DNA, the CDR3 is TGTGCCAGCAGTCAGACTAGCGTGCCGAAAAACATTCAGTACTTC. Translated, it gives CASSQTSVPKNIQYF.

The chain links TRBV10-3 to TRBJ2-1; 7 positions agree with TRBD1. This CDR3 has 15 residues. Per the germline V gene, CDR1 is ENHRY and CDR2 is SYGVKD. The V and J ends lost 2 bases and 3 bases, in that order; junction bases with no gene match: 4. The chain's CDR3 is CAISETGVNYNEQFF. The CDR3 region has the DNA TGTGCCATCAGTGAGACAGGGGTTAACTACAATGAGCAGTTCTTC.

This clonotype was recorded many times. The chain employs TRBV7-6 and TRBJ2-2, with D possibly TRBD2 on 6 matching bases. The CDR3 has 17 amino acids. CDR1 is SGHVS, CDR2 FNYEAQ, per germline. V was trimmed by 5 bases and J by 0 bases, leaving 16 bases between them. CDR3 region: CASSAVPSGSNTGELFF. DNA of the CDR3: TGTGCCAGCAGCGCAGTCCCCAGCGGGTCGAACACCGGGGAGCTGTTTTTT.

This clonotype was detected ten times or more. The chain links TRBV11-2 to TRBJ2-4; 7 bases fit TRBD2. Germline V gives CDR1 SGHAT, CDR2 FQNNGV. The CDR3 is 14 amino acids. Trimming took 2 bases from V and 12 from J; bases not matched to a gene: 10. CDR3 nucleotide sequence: TGTGCCAGCAGCTTATCCCAGCAACCGGGGGGTCAGTACTTC. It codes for CASSLSQQPGGQYF.

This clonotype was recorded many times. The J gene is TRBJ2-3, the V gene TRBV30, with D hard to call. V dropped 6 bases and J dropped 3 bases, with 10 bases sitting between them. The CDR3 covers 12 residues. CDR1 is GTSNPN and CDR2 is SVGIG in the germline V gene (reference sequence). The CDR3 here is CACLLGTDTQYF. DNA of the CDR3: TGTGCCTGTCTTTTGGGAACAGATACGCAGTATTTT.

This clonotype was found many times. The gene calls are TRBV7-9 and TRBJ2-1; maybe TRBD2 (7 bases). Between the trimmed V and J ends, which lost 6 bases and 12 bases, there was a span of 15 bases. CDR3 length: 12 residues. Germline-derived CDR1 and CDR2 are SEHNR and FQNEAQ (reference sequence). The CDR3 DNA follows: TGTGCCAGCAGAGAGGGGGGGAGCGTGCAGTTCTTC. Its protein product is CASREGGSVQFF. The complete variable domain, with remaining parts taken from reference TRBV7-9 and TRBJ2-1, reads DTGVSQNPRHKITKRGQNVTFRCDPISEHNRLYWYRQTLGQGPEFLTYFQNEAQLEKSRLLSDRFSAERPKGSFSTLEIQRTEQGDSAMYLCASREGGSVQFFGPGTRLTVL.

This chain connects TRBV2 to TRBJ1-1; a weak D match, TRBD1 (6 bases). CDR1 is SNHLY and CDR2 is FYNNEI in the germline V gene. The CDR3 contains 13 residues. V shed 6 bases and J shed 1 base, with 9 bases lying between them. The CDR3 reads CASRMDRNTEAFF. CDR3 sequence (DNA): TGTGCCAGCAGGATGGACAGGAACACTGAAGCTTTCTTT.

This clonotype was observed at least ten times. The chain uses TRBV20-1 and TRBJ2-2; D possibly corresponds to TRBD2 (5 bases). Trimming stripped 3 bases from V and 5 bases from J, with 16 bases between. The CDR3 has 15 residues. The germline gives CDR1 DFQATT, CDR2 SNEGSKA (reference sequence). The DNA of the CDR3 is TGCAGTGCTAGTCTATCGGGGAGTAGGACCGGGGAGCTGTTTTTT. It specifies CSASLSGSRTGELFF.

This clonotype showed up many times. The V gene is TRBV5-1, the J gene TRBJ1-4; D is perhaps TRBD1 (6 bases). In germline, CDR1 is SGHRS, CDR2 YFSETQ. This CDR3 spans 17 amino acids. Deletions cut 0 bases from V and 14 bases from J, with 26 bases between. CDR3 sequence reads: CASSLAPGAAVSVALFF. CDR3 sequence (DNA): TGCGCCAGCAGCTTGGCACCGGGGGCGGCTGTTAGCGTAGCGCTGTTTTTT. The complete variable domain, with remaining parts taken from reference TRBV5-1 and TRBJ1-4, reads KAGVTQTPRYLIKTRGQQVTLSCSPISGHRSVSWYQQTPGQGLQFLFEYFSETQRNKGNFPGRFSGRQFSNSRSEMNVSTLELGDSALYLCASSLAPGAAVSVALFFGSGTQLSVL.

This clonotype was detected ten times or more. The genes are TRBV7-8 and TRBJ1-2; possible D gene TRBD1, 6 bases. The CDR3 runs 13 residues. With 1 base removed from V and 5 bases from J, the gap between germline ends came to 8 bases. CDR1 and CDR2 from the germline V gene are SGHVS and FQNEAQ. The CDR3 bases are TGTGCCAGCAGCTTAGGACAGGAATATGGCTACACCTTC. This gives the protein CASSLGQEYGYTF.